The 29 T cell receptor beta chains listed next were all sequenced from one sample in a study of T-cell memory formation after mild COVID-19. TCRdb analysed the 5' RACE reads with MiXCR anew, one entry per CDR3 protein. Of about 400,000 distinct CDR3 sequences detected, more than 15% appear once; the ten largest clones hold 20% to 25%. The sample was PBMCs or a T cell subset sorted from them (not recorded which). The source of these receptors is a man aged 18-30 years who had mild COVID-19 (a few samples of this study predate the infection). Cell type and time point are not known.

This clonotype was seen a handful of times. The genes are TRBV5-1 and TRBJ1-1; D not resolved. From germline, CDR1 is SGHRS and CDR2 YFSETQ. V dropped 10 bases and J dropped 1 base, with 14 bases sitting between them. This CDR3 contains 13 residues. The CDR3 loop reads CAARTEQNTEAFF. The CDR3 DNA reads TGCGCCGCAAGGACGGAGCAGAACACTGAAGCTTTCTTT.

The chain has TRBV19 and TRBJ1-5; the match to TRBD1 covers 7 bases. CDR1 is LNHDA and CDR2 is SQIVND in the germline V gene (reference sequence). The length of the CDR3 is 13 residues. The V gene end was trimmed by 8 bases and the J gene end by 9 bases; junction bases not matched to a gene: 10. CDR3 amino acids: CASATGLLRPQHF. DNA for the CDR3: TGTGCCAGTGCGACAGGGCTCCTGCGGCCCCAGCATTTT.

The rearrangement links TRBV7-2 to TRBJ2-5, with TRBD2 matching over 7 bases. From germline, CDR1 is SGHTA and CDR2 FQGNSA. The junction had 1 base not matched to a gene; V was cut back by 6 bases and J by 3 bases. The CDR3 totals 12 residues. The chain's CDR3 is CASRAGEETQYF. The CDR3 DNA reads TGTGCCAGCAGGGCGGGGGAAGAGACCCAGTACTTC.

This clonotype was recorded at least ten times. V usage is TRBV9 and J usage is TRBJ2-5; D possibly matches TRBD1 or TRBD2 (5 bases each). Looked up from germline, CDR1 is SGDLS and CDR2 is YYNGEE. CDR3 length: 15 amino acids. The V and J ends lost 3 bases and 5 bases respectively, with 17 bases between them. For the CDR3, the DNA is TGTGCCAGCAGCGGATACGGGACGGGCGGTGAGACCCAGTACTTC. Translation: CASSGYGTGGETQYF.

The gene calls are TRBV18 and TRBJ2-1; D is perhaps TRBD1 (7 bases). This CDR3 spans 14 amino acids. The germline V and J ends were trimmed by 3 bases and 9 bases, with 15 bases remaining between them. Germline lookup yields CDR1 KGHSH and CDR2 LQKENI. The CDR3, as DNA: TGTGCCAGCTCACCTGGACAGGCGGAGGGTGAGCAGTTCTTC. This gives the protein CASSPGQAEGEQFF.

In its sample, this clonotype was seen a few times. The CDR3 region is CASSYWGWETQYF. In nucleotides, the CDR3 is TGTGCCAGCAGTTATTGGGGTTGGGAGACCCAGTACTTC. V and J are TRBV6-2 or TRBV6-3 and TRBJ2-5; D is unresolved. Germline values: CDR1 MNHEY, CDR2 SVGEGT. This CDR3 has 13 amino acids. V was trimmed by 3 bases and J by 5 bases, leaving 10 bases between them.

A single count supports this clonotype. The chain uses TRBV27 and TRBJ2-3; 12 bases fit TRBD1. From germline, CDR1 is MNHEY and CDR2 SMNVEV (reference sequence). This CDR3 has 16 amino acids. Germline trimming cut 2 bases from V and 5 bases from J; bases unmatched to any gene: 5. The CDR3 region has the DNA TGTGCCAGCAGTTTACTCGGGACAGGGGGCGAAGATACGCAGTATTTT. It specifies CASSLLGTGGEDTQYF.

This clonotype was observed a handful of times. This sequence joins TRBV7-9 and TRBJ2-7; D gene unclear. V shed 1 base and J shed 5 bases, with 9 bases lying between them. The CDR3 totals 13 residues. From germline, CDR1 is SEHNR and CDR2 FQNEAQ (reference sequence). CDR3 in amino acids: CASSLGSEDEQYV. The CDR3, as DNA: TGTGCCAGCAGCTTAGGATCAGAAGACGAGCAGTACGTC.

This clonotype came up a few times. The chain couples TRBV15 to TRBJ2-1; D is perhaps TRBD1 (5 bases). This CDR3 has 13 residues. V lost 1 base and J lost 8, with 9 bases in between. Germline lookup yields CDR1 LNHNV and CDR2 YYDKDF (reference sequence). This CDR3 is CATSRALQDEQFF. CDR3 in DNA: TGTGCCACCAGCAGAGCTCTACAGGATGAGCAGTTCTTC.

V is TRBV4-3 and J is TRBJ1-2; D perhaps matches TRBD1 (6 bases). This CDR3 region has 15 residues. Germline-derived CDR1 and CDR2 are LGHNA and YSLEER. With 3 bases removed from V and 4 bases from J, the gap between germline ends came to 15 bases. The DNA for the CDR3 is TGCGCCAGCAGCCAGTCACAGGGAGTTAGCTATGGCTACACCTTC. Translating it yields CASSQSQGVSYGYTF.

This clonotype came up a few times. The chain is built from TRBV5-5 and TRBJ1-6; tentative D call: TRBD1 (5 bases). This CDR3 has 15 residues. V lost 6 bases to trimming and J lost 5 bases, with 15 bases between them. Germline loops: CDR1 SGHKS, CDR2 YYEKEE (reference sequence). CDR3 loop: CASIGRGSNNSPLHF. DNA for the CDR3: TGTGCCAGCATCGGCCGGGGGTCCAATAATTCACCCCTCCACTTT.

The gene calls are TRBV7-2 and TRBJ1-5, with D unclear. Germline V gene lookup returns CDR1 SGHTA and CDR2 FQGNSA. The CDR3 contains 16 residues. Trimming took off 0 bases at V and 0 bases at J, with 9 bases between the two ends. CDR3 in DNA: TGTGCCAGCAGCTTAGCGGGGTCCTTTAGCAATCAGCCCCAGCATTTT. Its protein product is CASSLAGSFSNQPQHF.

The table lists this clonotype with a few counts. The chain uses TRBV3-1 and TRBJ1-1; TRBD1 matches at 7 bases. CDR3 length: 14 residues. The ends lost 2 bases at V and 11 bases at J; junction bases unmatched: 11. Germline CDR1 and CDR2: LGHDT and YNNKEL (reference sequence). CDR3 in amino acids: CASSQRYEGAAAFF. The CDR3 DNA sequence: TGTGCCAGCAGCCAAAGGTATGAGGGGGCGGCTGCTTTCTTT. The full variable domain, its missing parts supplied by reference TRBV3-1 and TRBJ1-1, is DTAVSQTPKYLVTQMGNDKSIKCEQNLGHDTMYWYKQDSKKFLKIMFSYNNKELIINETVPNRFSPKSPDKAHLNLHINSLELGDSAVYFCASSQRYEGAAAFFGQGTRLTVV.

V gene TRBV6-5 combines with J gene TRBJ1-2; D not certain. CDR1 and CDR2 (germline): MNHEY, SVGAGI. V was pared by 6 bases and J by 8 bases, with 16 bases between. This CDR3 comprises 13 residues. In DNA form, the CDR3 reads TGTGCCAGCAGCCGTCGTCCCTCCCACGGCTACACCTTC. This codes for CASSRRPSHGYTF.

This clonotype appeared a few times. The J gene is TRBJ2-1, the V gene TRBV20-1; D is uncertain. The CDR3 has 14 amino acids. With 1 base removed from V and 0 bases from J, the gap between germline ends came to 7 bases. Germline loops: CDR1 DFQATT, CDR2 SNEGSKA (reference sequence). CDR3 nucleotide sequence: TGCAGTGCTAGAGGGGCGAGCTCCTACAATGAGCAGTTCTTC. Translating it yields CSARGASSYNEQFF.

This chain connects TRBV7-9 to TRBJ1-3; no reliable D call. The germline CDR1 and CDR2 sequences are SEHNR and FQNEAQ (reference sequence). Trimming left V 3 bases short and J 6 bases short, with 6 bases between. This CDR3 comprises 12 residues. The CDR3 region is CASSLYLNTIYF. CDR3 DNA: TGTGCCAGCAGCTTGTATCTAAACACCATATATTTT.

The genes are TRBV5-4 and TRBJ2-7; D perhaps matches TRBD1 (5 bases). The ends were cut back, 1 base at V and 6 bases at J, with 14 bases in the middle. CDR1 and CDR2 from the germline V gene are SGHNT and YYREEE (reference sequence). The CDR3 contains 14 residues. The CDR3 reads CASSLLSRATEQYF. CDR3 DNA sequence: TGTGCCAGCAGCTTGTTGTCCAGGGCTACCGAGCAGTACTTC.

J is TRBJ1-1 and V is TRBV2; D not resolved. With 10 bases removed from V and 6 bases from J, the gap between germline ends came to 15 bases. The CDR3 is 12 amino acids. The germline gives CDR1 SNHLY, CDR2 FYNNEI. The CDR3 DNA sequence: TGTGCCACCCACCCAGGTACGGCTGAAGCTTTCTTT. Translating it yields CATHPGTAEAFF. The whole variable domain, remainder taken from reference TRBV2 and TRBJ1-1, is EPEVTQTPSHQVTQMGQEVILRCVPISNHLYFYWYRQILGQKVEFLVSFYNNEISEKSEIFDDQFSVERPDGSNFTLKIRSTKLEDSAMYFCATHPGTAEAFFGQGTRLTVV.

The rearrangement joins TRBV7-3 to TRBJ2-2; D not certain. CDR1 and CDR2 (germline): SGHTA, FQGTGA. V was shortened by 0 bases and J by 3 bases, with 5 bases between the two germline ends. This CDR3 spans 14 amino acids. The CDR3 here is CASSLTRDTGELFF. DNA of the CDR3: TGTGCCAGCAGCTTAACAAGGGACACCGGGGAGCTGTTTTTT.

In this sample, this clonotype turned up a few times. The chain combines TRBV9 with TRBJ2-1; a possible D gene is TRBD1 (6 bases). This CDR3 has 15 amino acids. CDR1 and CDR2 from the germline V gene are SGDLS and YYNGEE. V was shortened by 1 base and J by 6 bases, with 14 bases between the two germline ends. CDR3 amino acids: CASSVYPLQGNEQFF. The CDR3 coding sequence is TGTGCCAGCAGCGTATACCCCCTACAGGGCAATGAGCAGTTCTTC.

This clonotype was observed a handful of times. The chain combines TRBV23-1 with TRBJ2-2; weak D call: TRBD2 (6 bases). TRBV23-1 is an open reading frame whose function is uncertain. Trimming removed 3 bases at V and 4 bases at J, with 12 bases between. This CDR3 contains 15 residues. The CDR3 DNA follows: TGCGCCAGCAGTCAGACGGGACTGCGCACCGGGGAGCTGTTTTTT. Translated: CASSQTGLRTGELFF.

The chain is built from TRBV7-9 and TRBJ1-2; 7 positions agree with TRBD1. The germline gives CDR1 SEHNR, CDR2 FQNEAQ (reference sequence). Trimming removed 5 bases from V and 1 base from J; junction bases left unmatched: 7. The CDR3 has 15 amino acids. CDR3 coding DNA: TGTGCCAGCAGCCAGACAGGGTTCCTTAACTATGGCTACACCTTC. It encodes CASSQTGFLNYGYTF.

The genes are TRBV4-1 and TRBJ1-5; maybe TRBD1 (6 bases). The V end lost 5 bases, the J end lost 5 bases, and 13 bases lay between the germline ends. Germline V gene lookup returns CDR1 MGHRA and CDR2 YSYEKL. The CDR3 has 14 residues. The CDR3 DNA is TGCGCCAGCAGCGTACGGGACATCGATCAGCCCCAGCATTTT. It yields the protein CASSVRDIDQPQHF.

This clonotype was seen a few times. CDR3 bases: TGTGCCAGCAGCCCAAAACTGGCTAGCGGGGGCATAGTAGATGAGCAGTTCTTC. Protein: CASSPKLASGGIVDEQFF. This sequence joins TRBV7-3 and TRBJ2-1, with TRBD2 matching over 10 bases. V shed 5 bases, J shed 8 bases, and the junction held 18 bases outside the gene matches. CDR3 length: 18 residues. CDR1 is SGHTA, CDR2 FQGTGA, per germline.

The rearrangement uses TRBV29-1 and TRBJ2-7; 8 bases fit TRBD1. J gave up 3 bases and V 7 bases, and 8 bases lay outside the gene matches. The CDR3 contains 13 residues. In germline, CDR1 is SQVTM, CDR2 ANQGSEA. This CDR3 is CSGSTGEDYEQYF. The DNA of the CDR3 is TGCAGCGGATCGACAGGGGAGGACTACGAGCAGTACTTC.

This clonotype was counted between two and nine times. V is TRBV7-8 and J is TRBJ1-3; the match to TRBD1 covers 7 bases. The CDR3 consists of 17 residues. CDR1 and CDR2 from the germline V gene are SGHVS and FQNEAQ. V was pared by 3 bases and J by 2 bases, with 10 bases of the junction left unmatched. CDR3 residues: CASSFPGQRSPGNTIYF. In DNA form, the CDR3 reads TGTGCCAGCAGCTTTCCGGGACAGAGGTCCCCTGGAAACACCATATATTTT.

This clonotype was seen only a few times. This chain links TRBV12-3 or TRBV12-4 with TRBJ1-4; 7 nucleotides agree with TRBD1. The J segment lost 7 bases and the V segment lost 6 bases, leaving 11 bases of the junction unmatched. The CDR3 runs to 15 residues. CDR3: CASSPRQGRAEKLFF. As DNA, the CDR3 is TGTGCCAGCAGCCCACGACAGGGCAGAGCTGAAAAACTGTTTTTT.

This chain uses TRBV5-6 with TRBJ2-5; 9 nucleotides line up with TRBD2. The V and J ends lost 3 bases and 5 bases, in that order; junction bases with no gene match: 5. CDR1 and CDR2 from the germline V gene are SGHDT and YYEEEE. The CDR3 length is 14 residues. The CDR3, as DNA: TGTGCCAGCAGCTGGCGGGGGGGCGTGGAGACCCAGTACTTC. As protein: CASSWRGGVETQYF.

This chain connects TRBV7-9 to TRBJ1-4; D not resolved. This CDR3 region has 16 residues. Trimming removed 4 bases at V and 0 bases at J, with 12 bases between. Per germline, CDR1 SEHNR and CDR2 FQNEAQ (reference sequence). DNA for the CDR3: TGTGCCAGCAGCTCCCCGGAGGACGCAACTAATGAAAAACTGTTTTTT. Translation gives CASSSPEDATNEKLFF.